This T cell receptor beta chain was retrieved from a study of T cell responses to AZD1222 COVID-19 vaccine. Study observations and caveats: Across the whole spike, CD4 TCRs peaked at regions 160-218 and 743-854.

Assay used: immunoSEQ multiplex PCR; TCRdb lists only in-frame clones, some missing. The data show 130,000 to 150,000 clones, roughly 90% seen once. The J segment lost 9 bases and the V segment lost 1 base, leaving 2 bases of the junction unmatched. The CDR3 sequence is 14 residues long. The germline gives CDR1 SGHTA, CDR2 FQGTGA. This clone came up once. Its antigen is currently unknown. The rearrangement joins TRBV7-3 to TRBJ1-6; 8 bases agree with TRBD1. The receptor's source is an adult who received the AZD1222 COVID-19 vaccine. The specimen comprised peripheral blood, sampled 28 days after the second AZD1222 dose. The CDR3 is CASSLKDRGSPLHF. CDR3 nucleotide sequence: TGTGCCAGCAGCTTAAAAGACAGGGGTTCACCCCTCCACTTT.